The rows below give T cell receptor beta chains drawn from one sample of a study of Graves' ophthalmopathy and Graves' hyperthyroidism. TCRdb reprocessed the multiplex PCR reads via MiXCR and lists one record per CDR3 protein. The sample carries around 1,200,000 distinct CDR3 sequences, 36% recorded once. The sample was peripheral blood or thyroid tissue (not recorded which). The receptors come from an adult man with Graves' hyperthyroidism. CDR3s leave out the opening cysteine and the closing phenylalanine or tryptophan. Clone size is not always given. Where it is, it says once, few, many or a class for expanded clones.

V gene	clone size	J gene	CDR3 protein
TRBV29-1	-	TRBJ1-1	SVWGAEAF
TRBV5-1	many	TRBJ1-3	ASSLAPPGDRSGNTIY
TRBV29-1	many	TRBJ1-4	SVGRGQINEKLF
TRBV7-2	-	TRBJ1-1	ASSLGGEGEAF
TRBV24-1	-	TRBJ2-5	ATSDRTSGETQY
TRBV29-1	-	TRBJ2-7	SLSGRGHEQY
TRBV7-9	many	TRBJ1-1	ASSLAGREDRAF
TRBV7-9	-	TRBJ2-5	ASSLGYKEQETQY
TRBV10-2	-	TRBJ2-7	ASQADRLSYEQY
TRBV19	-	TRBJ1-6	ACSRETGSNSPPH
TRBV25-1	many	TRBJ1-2	ASSEGTVKT
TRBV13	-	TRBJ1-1	ASSLARQGARTEAF
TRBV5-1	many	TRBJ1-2	ASASAENNYGYT
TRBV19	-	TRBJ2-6	ASSGLISGVGSGANVLT
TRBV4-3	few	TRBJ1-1	ASSQITGGRTEAF
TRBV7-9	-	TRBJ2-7	ASSWGLRHPQPYEQY
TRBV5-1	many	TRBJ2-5	ASSFREFLEETQY
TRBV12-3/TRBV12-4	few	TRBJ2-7	ASRNARTGAEQY
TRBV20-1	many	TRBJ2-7	SALGQKDSYEQY
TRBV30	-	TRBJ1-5	AWSLGSLSNQPQH
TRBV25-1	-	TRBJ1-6	TSSFHPWARAKGNNSPLH
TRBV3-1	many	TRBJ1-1	ASSQDRSYGEAF
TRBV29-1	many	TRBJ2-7	SVEVSGIYEQY
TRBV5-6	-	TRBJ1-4	ASSFYICSARPLGVGEKLF
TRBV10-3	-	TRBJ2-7	AIRGGGQSPGRRPYEQY
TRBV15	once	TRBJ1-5	ATSSASGGRNQPQH
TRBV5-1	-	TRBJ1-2	ASSLDTRNYGYT
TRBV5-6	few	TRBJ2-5	ASSQGDRRAQETQY
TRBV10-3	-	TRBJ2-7	AISRHSLEQY
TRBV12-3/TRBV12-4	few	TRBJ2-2	ASSLGLAGGAGELF
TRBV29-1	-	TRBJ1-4	SVEGAGGGLV
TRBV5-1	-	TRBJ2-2	ASSLDAYGSTRELF
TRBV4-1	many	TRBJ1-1	ASSYPQGQGGTEAF
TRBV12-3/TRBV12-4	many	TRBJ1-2	ASSPQRGQGATNGYT
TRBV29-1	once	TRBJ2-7	SVLDNVGEQY
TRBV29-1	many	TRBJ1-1	SARTPTGTEAF
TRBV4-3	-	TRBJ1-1	ASSPIGAKTEAF
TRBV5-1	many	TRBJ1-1	ASSPRGTGEAF
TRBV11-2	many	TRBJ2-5	ASSLGWTETQETQY
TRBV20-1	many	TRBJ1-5	SASLGVSNQPQH
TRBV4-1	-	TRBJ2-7	ASPSLRVNSYEQY
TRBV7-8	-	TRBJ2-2	ASSQVGLNTGELF
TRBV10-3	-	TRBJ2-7	AVADRDSGQGYEQY
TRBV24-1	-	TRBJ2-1	ATSDLGRTGGLSNEQF
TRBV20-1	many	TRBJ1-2	SARTGTYGYT
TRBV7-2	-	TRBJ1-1	ASGLFGRNTEAF
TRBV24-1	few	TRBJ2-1	ATSDAEISSYNEQF
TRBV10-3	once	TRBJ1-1	AISSQVENTEAF
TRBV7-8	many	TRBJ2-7	ASSSDVRVQY
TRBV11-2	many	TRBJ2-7	ASSLGSSDYEQY
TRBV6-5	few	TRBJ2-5	ASSFRPEGGETQY
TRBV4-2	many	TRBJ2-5	ASSHTGTGEGETQY
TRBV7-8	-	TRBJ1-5	ASSLIQTSRNQPQH
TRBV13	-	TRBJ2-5	ASGRTSVRETQY
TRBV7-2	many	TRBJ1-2	ASSGVMRGGYT
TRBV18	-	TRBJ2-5	ASSPRVAGVETQY
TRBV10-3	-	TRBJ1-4	ATRAVRGLGEKLF
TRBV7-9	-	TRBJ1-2	ASSAGQGDYT
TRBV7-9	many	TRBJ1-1	ASSLELTRTEAF